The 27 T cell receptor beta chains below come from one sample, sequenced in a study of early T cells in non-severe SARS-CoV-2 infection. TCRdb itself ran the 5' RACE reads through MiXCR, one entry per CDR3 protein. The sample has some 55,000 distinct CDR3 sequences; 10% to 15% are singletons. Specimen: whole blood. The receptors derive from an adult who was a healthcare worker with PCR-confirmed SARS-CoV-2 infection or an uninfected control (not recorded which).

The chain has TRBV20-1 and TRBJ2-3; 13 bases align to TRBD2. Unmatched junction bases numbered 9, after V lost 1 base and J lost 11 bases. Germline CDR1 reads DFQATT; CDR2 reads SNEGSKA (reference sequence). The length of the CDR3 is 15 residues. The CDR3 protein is CSARAPTSGRRQQYF. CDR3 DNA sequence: TGCAGTGCTAGAGCCCCGACTAGCGGGAGGCGTCAGCAGTATTTT.

The CDR3 loop reads CSAFRGANGYTF. The CDR3 DNA sequence: TGCAGTGCATTCCGGGGGGCCAATGGCTACACCTTC. V gene TRBV20-1 combines with J gene TRBJ1-2; D is perhaps TRBD1 (6 bases). The CDR3 runs to 12 residues. The V gene lost 6 bases and the J gene lost 6 bases, with 14 bases spanning the gap. Germline values: CDR1 DFQATT, CDR2 SNEGSKA (reference sequence).

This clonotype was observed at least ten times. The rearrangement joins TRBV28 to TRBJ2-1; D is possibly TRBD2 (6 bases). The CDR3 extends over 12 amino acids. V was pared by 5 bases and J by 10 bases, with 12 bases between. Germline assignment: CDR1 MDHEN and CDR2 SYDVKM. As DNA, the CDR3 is TGTGCCAGCAGTCTCCCACGGGGGGAGCAGTTCTTC. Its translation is CASSLPRGEQFF.

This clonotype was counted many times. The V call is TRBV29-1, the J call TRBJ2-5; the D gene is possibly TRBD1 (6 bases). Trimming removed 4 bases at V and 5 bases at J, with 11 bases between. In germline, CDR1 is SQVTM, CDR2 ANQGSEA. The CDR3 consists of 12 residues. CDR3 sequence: CSVASGEETQYF. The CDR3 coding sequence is TGCAGCGTTGCATCAGGGGAGGAGACCCAGTACTTC.

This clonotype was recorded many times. The CDR3 DNA follows: TGTGCCACCAGTGACGGGACTAGCTCGCAGTATTTT. This translates into CATSDGTSSQYF. The chain joins TRBV24-1 to TRBJ2-3, with 9 bases fitting TRBD2. The V segment lost 4 bases and the J segment 10 bases; nucleotides outside the gene matches: 2. The CDR3 runs to 12 residues. Germline CDR1 KGHDR, CDR2 SFDVKD.

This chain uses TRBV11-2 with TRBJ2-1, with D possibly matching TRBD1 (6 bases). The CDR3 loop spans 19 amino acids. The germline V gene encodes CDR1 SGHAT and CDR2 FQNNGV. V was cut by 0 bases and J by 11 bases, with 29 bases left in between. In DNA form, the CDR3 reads TGTGCCAGCAGCTTAGATCGTATGGGGCAGGGGATGCGAGTTCGCAAGCAGTTCTTC. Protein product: CASSLDRMGQGMRVRKQFF. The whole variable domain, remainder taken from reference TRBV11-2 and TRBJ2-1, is EAGVAQSPRYKIIEKRQSVAFWCNPISGHATLYWYQQILGQGPKLLIQFQNNGVVDDSQLPKDRFSAERLKGVDSTLKIQPAKLEDSAVYLCASSLDRMGQGMRVRKQFFGPGTRLTVL.

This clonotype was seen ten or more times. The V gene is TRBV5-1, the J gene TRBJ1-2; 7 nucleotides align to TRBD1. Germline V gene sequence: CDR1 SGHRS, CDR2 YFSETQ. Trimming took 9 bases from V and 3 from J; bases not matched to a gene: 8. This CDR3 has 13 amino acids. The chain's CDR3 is CATGIDRDYGYTF. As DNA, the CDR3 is TGCGCCACAGGCATCGACAGGGACTATGGCTACACCTTC.

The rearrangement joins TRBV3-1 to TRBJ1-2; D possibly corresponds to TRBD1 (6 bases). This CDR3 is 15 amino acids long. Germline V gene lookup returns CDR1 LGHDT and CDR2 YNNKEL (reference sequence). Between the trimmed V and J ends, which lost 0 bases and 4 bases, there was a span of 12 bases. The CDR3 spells CASSQDRGHSYGYTF. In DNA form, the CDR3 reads TGTGCCAGCAGCCAAGACCGGGGACATTCCTATGGCTACACCTTC.

The CDR3 protein is CASSAGRTEAFF. CDR3 coding DNA: TGTGCCAGCAGTGCAGGGCGGACTGAAGCTTTCTTT. This chain uses TRBV28 with TRBJ1-1, with D possibly being TRBD1 (5 bases). In germline, CDR1 is MDHEN, CDR2 SYDVKM. This CDR3 has 12 residues. The ends were cut back, 5 bases at V and 5 bases at J, with 9 bases in the middle.

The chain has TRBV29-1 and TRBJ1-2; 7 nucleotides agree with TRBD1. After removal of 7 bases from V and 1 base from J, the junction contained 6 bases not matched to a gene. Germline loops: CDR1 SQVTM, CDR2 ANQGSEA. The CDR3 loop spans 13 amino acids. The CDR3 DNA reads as TGCAGCGCGGTGCGGGACAGTAACTATGGCTACACCTTC. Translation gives CSAVRDSNYGYTF.

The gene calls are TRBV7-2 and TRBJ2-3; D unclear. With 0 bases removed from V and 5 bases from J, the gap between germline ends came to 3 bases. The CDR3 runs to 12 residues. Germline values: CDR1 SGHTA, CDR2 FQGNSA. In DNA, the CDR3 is TGTGCCAGCAGCTTAGCTGTAGATACGCAGTATTTT. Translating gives CASSLAVDTQYF.

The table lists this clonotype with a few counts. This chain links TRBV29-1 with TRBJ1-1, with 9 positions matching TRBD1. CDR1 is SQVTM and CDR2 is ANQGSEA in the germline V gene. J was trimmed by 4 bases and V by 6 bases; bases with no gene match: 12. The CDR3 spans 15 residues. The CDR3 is CSVRPQGAPATEAFF. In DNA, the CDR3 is TGCAGCGTAAGACCACAGGGGGCGCCGGCCACTGAAGCTTTCTTT.

The CDR3 DNA reads TGTGCCAGCGCTGGAGGGGAGAGCCGTCGAGGTACGCAGTATTTT. Translated: CASAGGESRRGTQYF. This sequence joins TRBV2 and TRBJ2-3; perhaps TRBD2 as D (6 bases). V shed 8 bases and J shed 8 bases, with 23 bases lying between them. Germline V gene data show CDR1 as SNHLY and CDR2 as FYNNEI. This CDR3 has 15 amino acids.

The CDR3 DNA follows: TGTGCCAGCTGTGGGGGTTGGAACACTGAAGCTTTCTTT. Translating it yields CASCGGWNTEAFF. The chain has TRBV6-5 and TRBJ1-1, with D possibly matching TRBD1 (5 bases). The germline V gene encodes CDR1 MNHEY and CDR2 SVGAGI. CDR3 length equals 13 residues. V was shortened by 8 bases and J by 1 base, with 11 bases between the two germline ends.

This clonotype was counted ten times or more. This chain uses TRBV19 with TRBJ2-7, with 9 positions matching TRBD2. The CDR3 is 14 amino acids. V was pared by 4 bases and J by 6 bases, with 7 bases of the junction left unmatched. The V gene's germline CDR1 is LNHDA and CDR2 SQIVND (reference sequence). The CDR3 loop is CASSTAGGPREQYF. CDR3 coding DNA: TGTGCCAGTAGTACGGCGGGGGGGCCGCGCGAGCAGTACTTC.

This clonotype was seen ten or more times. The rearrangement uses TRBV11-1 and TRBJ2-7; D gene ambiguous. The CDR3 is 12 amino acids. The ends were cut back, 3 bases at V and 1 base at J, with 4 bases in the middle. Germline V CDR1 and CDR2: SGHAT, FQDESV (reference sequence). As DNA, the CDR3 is TGTGCCAGCAGCTTGCAATCCTACGAGCAGTACTTC. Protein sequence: CASSLQSYEQYF.

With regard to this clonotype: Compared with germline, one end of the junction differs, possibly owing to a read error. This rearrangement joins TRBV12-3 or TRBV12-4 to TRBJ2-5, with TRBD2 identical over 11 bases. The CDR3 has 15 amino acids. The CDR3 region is CASSSGLAGQETQYF. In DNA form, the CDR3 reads TGCGCCAGCAGTTCAGGACTAGCGGGCCAAGAGACCCAGTACTTC.

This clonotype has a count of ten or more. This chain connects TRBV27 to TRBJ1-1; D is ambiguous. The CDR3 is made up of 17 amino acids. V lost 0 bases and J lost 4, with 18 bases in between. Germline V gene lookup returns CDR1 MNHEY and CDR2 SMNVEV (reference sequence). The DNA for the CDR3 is TGTGCCAGCAGTTTATCAGGCAGGACTCGTGGAGGCACTGAAGCTTTCTTT. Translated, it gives CASSLSGRTRGGTEAFF.

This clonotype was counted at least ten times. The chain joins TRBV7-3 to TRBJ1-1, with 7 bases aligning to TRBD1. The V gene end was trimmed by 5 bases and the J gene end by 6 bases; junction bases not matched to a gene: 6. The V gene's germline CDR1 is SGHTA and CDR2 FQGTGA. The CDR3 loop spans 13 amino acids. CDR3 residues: CASSEWTGAEAFF. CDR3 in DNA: TGTGCCAGCAGCGAGTGGACAGGCGCTGAAGCTTTCTTT.

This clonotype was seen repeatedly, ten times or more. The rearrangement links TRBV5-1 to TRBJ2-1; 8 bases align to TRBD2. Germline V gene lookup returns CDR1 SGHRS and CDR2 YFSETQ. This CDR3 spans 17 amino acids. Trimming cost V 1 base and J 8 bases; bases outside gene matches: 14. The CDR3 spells CASSLTSPASGFDEQFF. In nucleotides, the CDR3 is TGCGCCAGCAGCTTGACATCTCCGGCTAGCGGGTTTGATGAGCAGTTCTTC.

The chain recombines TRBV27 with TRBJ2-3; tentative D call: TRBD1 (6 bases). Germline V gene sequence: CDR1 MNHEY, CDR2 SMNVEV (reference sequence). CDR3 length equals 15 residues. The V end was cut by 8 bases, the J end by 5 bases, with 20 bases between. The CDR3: CASAGTPVVIDTQYF. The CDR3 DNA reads TGTGCCAGCGCCGGGACACCGGTCGTTATAGATACGCAGTATTTT.

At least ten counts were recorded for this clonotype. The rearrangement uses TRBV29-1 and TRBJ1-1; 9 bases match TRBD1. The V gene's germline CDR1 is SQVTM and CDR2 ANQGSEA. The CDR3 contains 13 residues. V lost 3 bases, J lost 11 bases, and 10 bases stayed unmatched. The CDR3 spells CSVEGGQGSSAFF. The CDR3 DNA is TGCAGCGTTGAGGGGGGACAGGGCAGTTCGGCTTTCTTT.

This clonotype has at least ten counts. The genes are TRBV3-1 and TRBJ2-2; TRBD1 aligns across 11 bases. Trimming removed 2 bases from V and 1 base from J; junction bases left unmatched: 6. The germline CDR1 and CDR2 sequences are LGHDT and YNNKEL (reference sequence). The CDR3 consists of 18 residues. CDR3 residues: CASSQLDRGLENTGELFF. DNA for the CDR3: TGTGCCAGCAGCCAATTGGACAGGGGGCTTGAGAACACCGGGGAGCTGTTTTTT.

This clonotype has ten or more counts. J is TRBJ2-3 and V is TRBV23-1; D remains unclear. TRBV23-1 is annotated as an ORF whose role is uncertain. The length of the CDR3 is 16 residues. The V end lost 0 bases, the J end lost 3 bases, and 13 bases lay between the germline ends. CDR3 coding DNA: TGCGCCAGCAGTCAATCGGAAGGGTATACGACAGATACGCAGTATTTT. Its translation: CASSQSEGYTTDTQYF.

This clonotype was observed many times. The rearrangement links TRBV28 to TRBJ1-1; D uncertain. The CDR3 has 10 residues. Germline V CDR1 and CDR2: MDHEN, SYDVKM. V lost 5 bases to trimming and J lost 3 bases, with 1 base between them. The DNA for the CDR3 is TGTGCCAGCAGTGACACTGAAGCTTTCTTT. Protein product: CASSDTEAFF.

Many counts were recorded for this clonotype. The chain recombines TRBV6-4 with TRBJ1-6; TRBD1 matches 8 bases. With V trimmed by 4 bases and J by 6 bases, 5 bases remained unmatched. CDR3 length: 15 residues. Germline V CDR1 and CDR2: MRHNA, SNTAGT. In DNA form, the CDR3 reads TGTGCCAGCAGTGCCCTAACAGGGGGTAATTCACCCCTCCACTTT. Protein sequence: CASSALTGGNSPLHF.

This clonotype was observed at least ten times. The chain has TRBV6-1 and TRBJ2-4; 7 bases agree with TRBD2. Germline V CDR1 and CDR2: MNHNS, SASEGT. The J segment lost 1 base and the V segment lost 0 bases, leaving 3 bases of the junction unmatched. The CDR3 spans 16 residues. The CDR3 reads CASSEAGRGAKNIQYF. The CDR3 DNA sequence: TGTGCCAGCAGTGAAGCGGGGAGGGGCGCCAAAAACATTCAGTACTTC.